This T cell receptor (beta chain) is drawn from a study of regulatory T cells in long-lasting Graves disease (dated by TCRdb to about 2021). Regarding the complete study: In the newly diagnosed Graves' disease group, patients had been taking antithyroid drugs for less than 3 months. The study was conducted in China and was registered as a clinical trial. Patients with persistent Graves' disease were compared with patients with newly diagnosed Graves' disease using TCR sequencing and RNA sequencing of peripheral blood. A total of around 35 samples underwent TCR sequencing: 13 from persistent and 20 from newly diagnosed Graves' disease patients. Summary of the overall study and its limitations: Persistent patients shared more public clonotypes among themselves (around 2,500) than newly diagnosed patients did (approximately 970). Only the TCR beta chain was sequenced and analyzed. Lower TCR Shannon entropy and fewer highly expanded clones were observed in persistent Graves' disease patients than in newly diagnosed patients, which suggested clonal expansion. Because the primary lesion, thyroid tissue, could not be accessed, the study looked at peripheral blood alone. The authors noted that the small sample size was a limitation that may lower accuracy. Persistent disease showed preferential use of TRBV28, TRBJ1-2 and TRBJ2-5, whereas newly diagnosed disease favored TRBV20-1 and TRBJ2-1.

CDR1 MDHEN and CDR2 SYDVKM are derived from the germline V gene. The CDR3, cysteine through phenylalanine, is 15 amino acids long. CDR3 DNA is the only sequence kept; it has 45 bases, read in frame from the first base. The label giving this sample's time point can be read as: newly diagnosed GD, antithyroid drugs for less than 3 months. RNA was extracted from PBMCs in TRIzol for both TCR sequencing and RNA sequencing. Graves' disease was diagnosed according to American Thyroid Association guidelines. The patients came from an endocrinology department in Xi'an, China. From each patient, around 8.3 milliliters of peripheral blood was collected into an EDTA anticoagulant tube. PBMCs were isolated by Ficoll Paque Plus density gradient separation without further T cell sorting. An Agilent 2100 Bioanalyzer and agarose gel were used to check RNA quality, and a NanoDrop 2000 was used to measure RNA concentration.

Library preparation used multiplex PCR. These reads were obtained on an Illumina HiSeq 4000. CDR3 regions were amplified by Arm-PCR with iRepertoire HTBI primers to construct TCR beta libraries. Before sequencing, the PCR products underwent gel purification. Per the source publication's procedure: Gene usage analysis of CDR3 amino acid clonotypes relied on the roughly 67 TRBV and 15 or so TRBJ segments identified across samples. Filtered high-quality paired reads were merged into contigs using COPE and FqMerger. BLAST was used to align contigs to the IMGT TRBV, TRBD and TRBJ reference genes, and CDR3 was defined following IMGT. Highly expanded clones were defined as clonotypes with a frequency above 0.1%. Repertoire diversity was measured by Shannon entropy, and V-J evenness by the Gini coefficient. Public clonotypes were defined as clonotypes shared by more than one individual. Using fastp at Q25 and MiXCR, TCRdb reprocessed the public reads and kept productive beta chains. Rows merge per CDR3 protein into single entries with the most common DNA and genes. The V and J calls were determined by TCRdb, not by the authors. The sample data list fewer than 550,000 distinct CDR3 sequences, and 16% of these were observed just once. 20% to 30% of the sample rests with the top ten.

This clonotype came up many times. The antigen this receptor binds is unknown. A junction boundary mismatches the germline segment, possibly from a read error. Another study also made use of these data, one on T cells in Graves' hyperthyroidism and ophthalmopathy. From the second report: A patient counted as having stable Graves' hyperthyroidism if no progression to ophthalmopathy occurred over 18 months of follow-up. The hyperthyroidism patients were between 18 and 65 years old and newly diagnosed, with a disease duration of less than 2 months. Any patient with an uncontrolled infection, another autoimmune disease, pregnancy or lactation was excluded. Diagnoses relied on clinical symptoms, serum thyroxine and TRAb, thyroid ultrasound and orbital computed tomography. A first-round RT-PCR of the TCR CDR3 used the HTBI primer set with the Qiagen OneStep RT-PCR kit. Most expanded thyroid clonotypes (frequency above 0.001) were also detected in blood, a finding suggesting that blood repertoires may reflect thyroid immune responses. Ophthalmopathy was separated from stable hyperthyroidism by a 13 V-J signature model, with 85% to 90% sensitivity and roughly 81% specificity obtained in cross-validation and 80%/75% obtained in testing. In validation, the model predicted progression to ophthalmopathy with 55% to 71% sensitivity and about 73% specificity, a median of around six months before onset. To identify distinguishing TCR V-J signatures, a discovery cohort of 95 to 100 patients was used, comprising 40 to 45 with Graves' ophthalmopathy and around 57 with stable Graves' hyperthyroidism. Whether ophthalmopathy could be predicted prospectively was tested in an independent validation cohort made up of under 20 hyperthyroidism patients plus 17 patients who later progressed to ophthalmopathy. For training and testing, the roughly 100 patients in the discovery cohort were randomly divided in a 7:3 ratio. The study also compared thyroid tissue and blood T-cell repertoires from 6 or 7 Graves' hyperthyroidism patients. After blood sampling, hyperthyroidism patients were treated with methimazole at a starting dose of 30 mg daily, and ophthalmopathy patients were treated with high-dose intravenous methylprednisolone. The libraries were constructed in a second round of multiplex PCR and then size-selected and purified. The libraries were sequenced on an Illumina HiSeq2000 using paired-end 100 bp reads. SOAPnuke was used to process the raw data, with reads discarded if the reads contained adapters or uncalled bases, had a mean Phred below 15, or lacked an exact constant-primer or identifier match. High-quality paired reads were merged with COPE v1.2.5, and unique nucleotide sequences were defined as clonotypes. MiTCR v1.1 was used to align the clonotypes against IMGT TRBV, TRBD and TRBJ reference segments. Only V-J combinations with frequency above 0.0001, covering about 99% of repertoires, were analysed. The TCS score was defined as F50 (clonal expansion) divided by E x V (chaos), with BLOSUM62-based TCRdist calculated between CDR3 peptides within each V-J. Welch's t-statistics and random forest reduced 500 to 550 V-J features to 10 to 15, which were used in a naive Bayes classifier (R e1071). No statistical method was used to fix the sample size in advance, and group allocation was not hidden from the investigators. The paper reports TCR Vbeta CDR3 sequencing of 135 peripheral blood samples: under 45 ophthalmopathy, fewer than 85 hyperthyroidism and 17 progressor patients.

This TCR derives from a middle-aged woman with Graves disease. Donor details come from another sample of the same person, matched by shared clones. Sequenced material: peripheral blood mononuclear cells (PBMCs), taken at new diagnosis, from a patient treated with antithyroid drugs. Recombination linked TRBV28 to TRBJ1-1, and TRBD1 matches 7 of the central bases. The CDR3 in this case is CAHIQKTGTITEAFF. The DNA is as follows: TGCGCTCACATACAAAAGACAGGGACGATAACTGAAGCTTTCTTT.